The 7 T cell receptor beta chains below all came from one sample that was sequenced in a study of shared clonotypes between healthy human individuals. Here immunoSEQ multiplex PCR was the method, and the copy in TCRdb shows in-frame clones only, minus some. The sample shows approximately 980,000 clones, 60% to 85% of them seen only once. The sample was memory CD4+ T cells sorted from blood. Noted subset: CD45RA-negative fraction. These receptor sequences come from a man between 18 and 35 years old in good health.

In its sample, this clone was seen a few times. The V and J genes are TRBV10-2 and TRBJ2-2, with a weak D call TRBD2 (5 bases). Germline V CDR1 and CDR2: WSHSY, SAAADI. The CDR3 runs to 16 residues. V was pared by 3 bases and J by 0 bases, with 11 bases between. The CDR3 is CASSETRPANTGELFF. For the CDR3, the DNA is TGCGCCAGCAGTGAAACTAGGCCAGCGAACACCGGGGAGCTGTTTTTT.

This clone was observed a handful of times. This sequence joins TRBV30 and TRBJ1-5; tentatively, D is TRBD1 (5 bases). Germline V gene data show CDR1 as GTSNPN and CDR2 as SVGIG (reference sequence). The CDR3 length is 14 residues. V was cut by 1 base and J by 4 bases, with 11 bases left in between. CDR3 nucleotide sequence: TGTGCCTGGAGTGGTCGATCAGGGAATCAGCCCCAGCATTTT. This translates into CAWSGRSGNQPQHF.

The chain has TRBV15 and TRBJ2-3; 11 positions agree with TRBD2. The CDR3 is made up of 15 amino acids. After removal of 5 bases from V and 5 bases from J, the junction contained 6 bases not matched to a gene. Germline CDR1 is LNHNV and CDR2 is YYDKDF (reference sequence). The CDR3 is CATSSLAGGLDTQYF. CDR3 nucleotides: TGTGCCACCAGCTCCCTAGCGGGGGGTTTAGATACGCAGTATTTT.

As concerns this clone: A far larger clone is one nucleotide away, so this likely arose from a read error. The same CDR3 also results from other DNA sequences found in this sample. The V gene is TRBV7-9, the J gene TRBJ2-7; D gene unclear. Germline lookup yields CDR1 SEHNR and CDR2 FQNEAQ (reference sequence). This CDR3 is built from 14 residues. CDR3 sequence reads: CASSLGASNYEQYF. In DNA, the CDR3 is TGTGCCAGCAGCTTAGGGGCTAGTAACTACGAGCAGTACTTT.

The chain couples TRBV27 to TRBJ2-2; perhaps TRBD1 as D (6 bases). The germline gives CDR1 MNHEY, CDR2 SMNVEV (reference sequence). The CDR3 consists of 15 residues. V shed 1 base and J shed 6 bases, with 12 bases lying between them. Here the CDR3 reads CASSLLGTKAGELFF. The CDR3 nucleotides are TGTGCCAGCAGTTTATTAGGGACAAAGGCCGGGGAGCTGTTTTTT.

This clone has a count of ten or more. The chain recombines TRBV19 with TRBJ2-7, with 10 nucleotides matching TRBD2. V shed 5 bases, J shed 3 bases, and the junction held 7 bases outside the gene matches. CDR1 LNHDA and CDR2 SQIVND come from the germline V gene (reference sequence). CDR3 length: 15 residues. In nucleotides, the CDR3 is TGTGCCAGTAGTGCCTCGTCTAGCGGGAGCTACGAGCAGTACTTC. This gives the protein CASSASSSGSYEQYF.

The genes are TRBV5-6 and TRBJ2-7, with D perhaps matching TRBD1 or TRBD2 (7 bases each). Trimming shortened V by 2 bases and J by 2 bases, and 17 bases separated the two germline ends. Per germline, CDR1 SGHDT and CDR2 YYEEEE. This CDR3 has 16 amino acids. CDR3 sequence reads: CASSFLSRGGTYEQYF. Written as DNA, the CDR3 is TGTGCCAGCAGCTTCTTGTCCAGGGGGGGAACCTACGAGCAGTACTTC.